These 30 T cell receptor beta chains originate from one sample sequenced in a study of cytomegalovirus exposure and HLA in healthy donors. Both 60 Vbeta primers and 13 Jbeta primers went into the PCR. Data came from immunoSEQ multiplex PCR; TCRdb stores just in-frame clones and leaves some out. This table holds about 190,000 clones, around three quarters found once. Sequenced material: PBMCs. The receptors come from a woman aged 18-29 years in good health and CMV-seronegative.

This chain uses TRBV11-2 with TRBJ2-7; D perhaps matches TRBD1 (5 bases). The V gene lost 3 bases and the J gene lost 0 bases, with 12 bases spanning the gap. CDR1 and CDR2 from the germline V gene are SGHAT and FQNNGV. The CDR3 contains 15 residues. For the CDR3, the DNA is TGTGCCAGCAGCTTCCTGACAGATAGCTCCTACGAGCAGTACTTC. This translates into CASSFLTDSSYEQYF.

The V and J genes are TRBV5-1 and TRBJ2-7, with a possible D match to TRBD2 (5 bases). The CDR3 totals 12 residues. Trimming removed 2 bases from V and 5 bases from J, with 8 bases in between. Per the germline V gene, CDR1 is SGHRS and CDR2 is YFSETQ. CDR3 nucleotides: TGCGCCAGCAGCTTAAGCGGAGACGAGCAGTACTTC. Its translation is CASSLSGDEQYF.

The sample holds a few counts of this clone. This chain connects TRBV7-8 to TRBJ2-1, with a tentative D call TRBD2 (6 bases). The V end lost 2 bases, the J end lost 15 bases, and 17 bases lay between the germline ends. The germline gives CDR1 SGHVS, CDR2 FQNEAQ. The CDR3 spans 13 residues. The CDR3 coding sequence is TGTGCCAGCAGCTTATCGACTAGTGGGATTCGGTTCTTC. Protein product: CASSLSTSGIRFF.

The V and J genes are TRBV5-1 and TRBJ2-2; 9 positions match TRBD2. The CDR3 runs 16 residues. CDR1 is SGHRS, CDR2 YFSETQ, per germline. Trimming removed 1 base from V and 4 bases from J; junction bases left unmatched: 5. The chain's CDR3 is CASSLRLADPTGELFF. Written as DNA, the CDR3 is TGCGCCAGCAGCTTGAGACTAGCGGACCCCACCGGGGAGCTGTTTTTT. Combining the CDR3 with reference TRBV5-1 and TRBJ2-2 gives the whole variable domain KAGVTQTPRYLIKTRGQQVTLSCSPISGHRSVSWYQQTPGQGLQFLFEYFSETQRNKGNFPGRFSGRQFSNSRSEMNVSTLELGDSALYLCASSLRLADPTGELFFGEGSRLTVL.

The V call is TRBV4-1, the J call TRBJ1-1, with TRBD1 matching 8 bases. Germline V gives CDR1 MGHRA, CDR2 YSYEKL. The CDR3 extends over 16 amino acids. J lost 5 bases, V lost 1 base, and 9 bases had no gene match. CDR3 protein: CASSQGTGRTRTEAFF. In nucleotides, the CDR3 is TGCGCCAGCAGCCAAGGGACAGGGAGAACGAGGACTGAAGCTTTCTTT.

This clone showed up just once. The CDR3 region has the DNA TGCGCCAGCAGCCCTGGAGGGACAGAGAACTATGGCTACACCTTC. Protein product: CASSPGGTENYGYTF. V and J are TRBV5-1 and TRBJ1-2, with 7 bases identical to TRBD1. Per the germline V gene, CDR1 is SGHRS and CDR2 is YFSETQ. This CDR3 has 15 residues. V shed 4 bases and J 2 bases; nucleotides not matched to a gene: 8.

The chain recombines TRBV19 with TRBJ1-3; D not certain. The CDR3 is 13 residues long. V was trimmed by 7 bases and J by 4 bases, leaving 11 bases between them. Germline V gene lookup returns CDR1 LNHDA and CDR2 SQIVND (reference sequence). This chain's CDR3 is CASTSERGNTIYF. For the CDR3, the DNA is TGTGCCAGTACCTCAGAACGAGGAAACACCATATATTTT.

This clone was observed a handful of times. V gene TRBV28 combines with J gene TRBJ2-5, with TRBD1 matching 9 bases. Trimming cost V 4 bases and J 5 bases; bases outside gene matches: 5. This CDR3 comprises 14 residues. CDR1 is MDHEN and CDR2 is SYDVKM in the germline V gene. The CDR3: CASSSGTGWETQYF. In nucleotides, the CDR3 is TGTGCCAGCAGTTCCGGGACAGGGTGGGAGACCCAGTACTTC.

The CDR3 protein is CASSLPGQGTLSYEQYF. CDR3 DNA: TGTGCCAGCAGCCTCCCGGGACAGGGGACTTTATCCTACGAGCAGTACTTC. V usage is TRBV28 and J usage is TRBJ2-7; TRBD1 matches 10 bases. The CDR3 extends over 17 amino acids. Germline CDR1 and CDR2: MDHEN and SYDVKM. Trimming took 6 bases from V and 1 from J; bases not matched to a gene: 12.

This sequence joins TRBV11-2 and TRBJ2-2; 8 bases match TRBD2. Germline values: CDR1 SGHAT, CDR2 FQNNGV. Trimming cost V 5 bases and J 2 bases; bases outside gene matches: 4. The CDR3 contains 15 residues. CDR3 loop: CASSRTSFNTGELFF. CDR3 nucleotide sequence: TGTGCCAGCAGCCGGACTAGCTTTAACACCGGGGAGCTGTTTTTT.

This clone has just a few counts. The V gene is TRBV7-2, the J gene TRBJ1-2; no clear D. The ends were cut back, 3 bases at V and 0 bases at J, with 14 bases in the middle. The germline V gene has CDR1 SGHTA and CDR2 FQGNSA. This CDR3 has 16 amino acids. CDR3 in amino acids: CASSFAIAVANYGYTF. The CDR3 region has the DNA TGTGCCAGCAGCTTCGCGATAGCAGTAGCTAACTATGGCTACACCTTC.

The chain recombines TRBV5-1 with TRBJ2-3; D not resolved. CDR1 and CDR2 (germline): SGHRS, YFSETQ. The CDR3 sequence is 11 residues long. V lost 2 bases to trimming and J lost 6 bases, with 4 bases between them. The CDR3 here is CASSFLDTQYF. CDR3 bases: TGCGCCAGCAGCTTCCTTGATACGCAGTATTTT.

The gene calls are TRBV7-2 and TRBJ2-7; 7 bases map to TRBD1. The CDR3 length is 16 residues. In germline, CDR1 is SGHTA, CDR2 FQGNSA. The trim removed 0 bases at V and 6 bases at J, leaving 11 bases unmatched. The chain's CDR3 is CASSLALYRGGLEQYF. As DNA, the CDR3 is TGTGCCAGCAGCTTAGCGTTGTACAGGGGTGGGCTCGAGCAGTACTTC.

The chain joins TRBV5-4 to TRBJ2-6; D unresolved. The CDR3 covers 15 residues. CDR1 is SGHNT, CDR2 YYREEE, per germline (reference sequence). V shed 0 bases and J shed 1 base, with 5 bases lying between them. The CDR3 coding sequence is TGTGCCAGCAGCTTGGACGAGTCTGGGGCCAACGTCCTGACTTTC. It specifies CASSLDESGANVLTF.

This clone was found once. The CDR3 DNA is TGTGCCAGCTCACCAACCCGAGACACCGGGGAGCTGTTTTTT. Protein: CASSPTRDTGELFF. This chain uses TRBV18 with TRBJ2-2; D gene uncertain. Germline lookup yields CDR1 KGHSH and CDR2 LQKENI. V was pared by 2 bases and J by 3 bases, with 7 bases between. This CDR3 comprises 14 residues.

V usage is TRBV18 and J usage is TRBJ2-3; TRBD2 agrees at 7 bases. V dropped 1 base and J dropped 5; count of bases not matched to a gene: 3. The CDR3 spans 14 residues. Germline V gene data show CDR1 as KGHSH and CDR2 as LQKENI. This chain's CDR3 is CASSPQLAQDTQYF. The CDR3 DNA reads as TGTGCCAGCTCACCACAACTAGCGCAAGATACGCAGTATTTT. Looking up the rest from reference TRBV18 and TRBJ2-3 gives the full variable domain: NAGVMQNPRHLVRRRGQEARLRCSPMKGHSHVYWYRQLPEEGLKFMVYLQKENIIDESGMPKERFSAEFPKEGPSILRIQQVVRGDSAAYFCASSPQLAQDTQYFGPGTRLTVL.

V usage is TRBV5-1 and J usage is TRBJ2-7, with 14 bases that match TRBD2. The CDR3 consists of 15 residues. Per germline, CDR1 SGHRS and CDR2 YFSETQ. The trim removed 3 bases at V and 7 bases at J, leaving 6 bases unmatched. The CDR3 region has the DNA TGCGCCAGCAGCTCTCCGGGACTAGCGGGGGTAGAGCAGTACTTC. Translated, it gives CASSSPGLAGVEQYF.

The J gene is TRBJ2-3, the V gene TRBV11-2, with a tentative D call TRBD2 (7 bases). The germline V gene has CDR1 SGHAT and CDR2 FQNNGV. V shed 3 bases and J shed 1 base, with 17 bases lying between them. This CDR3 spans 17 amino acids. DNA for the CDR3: TGTGCCAGCAGCTTGTGGTTGGGGGGGCAGGGCACAGATACGCAGTATTTT. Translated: CASSLWLGGQGTDTQYF.

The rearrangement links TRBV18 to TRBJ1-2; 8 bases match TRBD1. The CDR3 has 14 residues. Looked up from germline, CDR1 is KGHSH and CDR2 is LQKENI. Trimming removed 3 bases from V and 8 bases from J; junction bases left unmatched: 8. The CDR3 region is CASSPVTGEGGYTF. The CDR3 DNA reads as TGTGCCAGCTCACCTGTGACAGGGGAGGGAGGCTACACCTTC.

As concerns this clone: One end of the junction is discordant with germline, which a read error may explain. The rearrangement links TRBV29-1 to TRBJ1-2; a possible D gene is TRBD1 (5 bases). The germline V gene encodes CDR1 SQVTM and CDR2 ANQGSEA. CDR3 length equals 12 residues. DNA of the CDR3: TGCAGCGTCGAAGACAGATCAGGCGGCTACACCTTC. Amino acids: CSVEDRSGGYTF.

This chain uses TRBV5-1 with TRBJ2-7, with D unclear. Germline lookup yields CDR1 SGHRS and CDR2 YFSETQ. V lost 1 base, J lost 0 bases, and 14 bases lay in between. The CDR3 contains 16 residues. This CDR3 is CASSLSGPSTSYEQYF. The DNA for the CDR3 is TGCGCCAGCAGCTTGTCAGGCCCCTCGACCTCCTACGAGCAGTACTTC.

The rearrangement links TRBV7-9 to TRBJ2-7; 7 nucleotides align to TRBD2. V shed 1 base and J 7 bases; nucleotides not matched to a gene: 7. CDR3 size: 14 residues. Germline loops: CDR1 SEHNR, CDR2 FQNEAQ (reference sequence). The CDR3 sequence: CASSLGGASGEQYF. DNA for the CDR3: TGTGCCAGCAGCTTAGGTGGGGCTAGCGGTGAGCAGTACTTC.

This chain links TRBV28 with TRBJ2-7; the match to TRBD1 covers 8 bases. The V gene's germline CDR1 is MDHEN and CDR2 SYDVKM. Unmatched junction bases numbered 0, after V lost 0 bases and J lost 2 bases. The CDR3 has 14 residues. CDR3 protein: CASSLWDRAYEQYF. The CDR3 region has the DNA TGTGCCAGCAGTTTATGGGACAGGGCCTACGAGCAGTACTTC.

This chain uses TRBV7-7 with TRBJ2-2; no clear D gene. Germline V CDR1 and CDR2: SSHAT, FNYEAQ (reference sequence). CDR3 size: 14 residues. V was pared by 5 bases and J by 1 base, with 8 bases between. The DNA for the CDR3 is TGTGCCAGCAGCCCTAACGGGAACACCGGGGAGCTGTTTTTT. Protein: CASSPNGNTGELFF.

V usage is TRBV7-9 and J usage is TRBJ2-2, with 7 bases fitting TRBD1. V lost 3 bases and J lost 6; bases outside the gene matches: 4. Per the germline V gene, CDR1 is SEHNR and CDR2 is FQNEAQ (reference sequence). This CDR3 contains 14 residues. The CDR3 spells CASSFQGGPGELFF. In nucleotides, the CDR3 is TGTGCCAGCAGCTTTCAAGGGGGCCCCGGGGAGCTGTTTTTT. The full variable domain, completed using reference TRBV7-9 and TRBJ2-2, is DTGVSQNPRHKITKRGQNVTFRCDPISEHNRLYWYRQTLGQGPEFLTYFQNEAQLEKSRLLSDRFSAERPKGSFSTLEIQRTEQGDSAMYLCASSFQGGPGELFFGEGSRLTVL.

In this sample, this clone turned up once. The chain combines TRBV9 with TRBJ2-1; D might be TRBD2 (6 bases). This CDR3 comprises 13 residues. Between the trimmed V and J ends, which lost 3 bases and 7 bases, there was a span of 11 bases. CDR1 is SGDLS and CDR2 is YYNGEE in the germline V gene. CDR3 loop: CASSASGGNEQFF. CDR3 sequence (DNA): TGTGCCAGCAGCGCCTCCGGGGGTAATGAGCAGTTCTTC.

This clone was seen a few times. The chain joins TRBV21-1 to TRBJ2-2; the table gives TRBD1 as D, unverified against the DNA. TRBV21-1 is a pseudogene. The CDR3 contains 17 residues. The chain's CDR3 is CASTFGTGGLMTGELFF. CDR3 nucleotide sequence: TGTGCCAGCACCTTCGGGACAGGGGGCTTAATGACCGGGGAGCTGTTTTTT.

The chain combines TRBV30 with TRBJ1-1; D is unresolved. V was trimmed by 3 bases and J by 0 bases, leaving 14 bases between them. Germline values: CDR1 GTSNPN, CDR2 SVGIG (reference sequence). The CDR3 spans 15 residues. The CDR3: CAWSFVWTMNTEAFF. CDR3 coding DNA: TGTGCCTGGAGCTTCGTGTGGACTATGAACACTGAAGCTTTCTTT.

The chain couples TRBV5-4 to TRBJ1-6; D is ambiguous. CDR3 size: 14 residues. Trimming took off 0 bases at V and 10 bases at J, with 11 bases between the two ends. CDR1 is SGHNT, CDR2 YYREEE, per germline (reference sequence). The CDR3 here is CASSLGQANSPLHF. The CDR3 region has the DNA TGTGCCAGCAGCTTGGGGCAGGCGAACTCACCCCTCCACTTT.

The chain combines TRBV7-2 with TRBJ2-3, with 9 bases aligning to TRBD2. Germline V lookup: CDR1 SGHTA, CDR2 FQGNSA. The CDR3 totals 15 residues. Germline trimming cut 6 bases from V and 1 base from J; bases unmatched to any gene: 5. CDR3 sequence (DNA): TGTGCCAGCAGACAGCTAGCGGGGCGCACAGATACGCAGTATTTT. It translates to CASRQLAGRTDTQYF.